This T cell receptor beta chain is from a study of blood T cell repertoires in COVID-19. Libraries were prepared by immunoSEQ multiplex PCR; TCRdb keeps only in-frame clonotypes and omits some of them. Among fewer than 250,000 clones, approximately 83% were seen once, and the ten largest hold less than 4%. Germline V gene sequence: CDR1 SGHKS, CDR2 YYEKEE (reference sequence). V was trimmed by 4 bases and J by 10 bases, leaving 11 bases between them. This CDR3 comprises 11 residues. The sequence derives from a woman aged 40 to 49 who had been exposed to COVID-19. Sequencing was performed on PBMCs or T cells enriched from blood (not recorded which). The V and J genes are TRBV5-5 and TRBJ1-2; D gene unclear. CDR3 DNA: TGTGCCAGCAGCCTACCGGCGGCCTACACCTTC. This encodes CASSLPAAYTF.